The TCR beta chain described here comes from a study of cytomegalovirus exposure and HLA in healthy donors. Study-level information: A prior study identified 117 million unique TCR beta sequences from around 180 million T cells. Study-wide points: An analysis was carried out at a later point. It showed that HLA-associated TCR beta chains were more clonally expanded than equally common non-associated chains. Later, an analysis found that common viral pathogens appeared to be linked with several of the most significant clusters.

Both 60 Vbeta primers and 13 Jbeta primers went into the PCR. Method: immunoSEQ multiplex PCR; TCRdb's copy keeps in-frame clones and lacks some. The top ten hold roughly 2.8% of the sample, which has some 140,000 clones, around 79% seen once. This clone appeared a few times. What it binds is not known. Donors had nominal health at sampling but likely had unrecorded immune exposures. The sequence derives from a man younger than 35 in good health and CMV-seronegative. The sequencing input was PBMCs.

CDR3: CATSRERLLGTEAFF. The DNA of the CDR3 is TGTGCCACCAGCAGAGAGAGGCTCTTGGGCACTGAAGCTTTCTTT. The chain recombines TRBV15 with TRBJ1-1; D call uncertain. The CDR3 loop spans 15 amino acids. V shed 0 bases and J shed 4 bases, with 12 bases lying between them. Germline V gene lookup returns CDR1 LNHNV and CDR2 YYDKDF (reference sequence).